The 10 T cell receptor beta chains presented below share a single source sample, sequenced in a study of T cell responses to AZD1222 COVID-19 vaccine. Some clones are missing from TCRdb's copy, which holds only in-frame ones; the method was immunoSEQ multiplex PCR. The repertoire includes about 150,000 clones, about 90% of them detected once, and approximately 3.8% sits in the top ten. The sample was peripheral blood, taken 28 days after the second AZD1222 dose. The receptors come from an adult who received the AZD1222 COVID-19 vaccine.

Here the CDR3 DNA reads TGTGCCAGCAGCTCCACGACGGGGAATGAGCAGTTCTTC. Protein: CASSSTTGNEQFF. The genes are TRBV7-2 and TRBJ2-1; D possibly corresponds to TRBD2 (5 bases). This CDR3 is 13 amino acids long. Per the germline V gene, CDR1 is SGHTA and CDR2 is FQGNSA. Trimming stripped 4 bases from V and 7 bases from J, with 11 bases between.

The chain combines TRBV9 with TRBJ2-1, with 13 positions matching TRBD2. Losses at the gene ends were 4 bases for V and 4 bases for J; bases not matched to a gene: 2. The CDR3 is 15 amino acids. Per germline, CDR1 SGDLS and CDR2 YYNGEE. The CDR3 protein is CASSRGLAGYNEQFF. The CDR3 DNA reads TGTGCCAGCAGCCGGGGACTAGCGGGGTACAATGAGCAGTTCTTC.

The V gene is TRBV20-1, the J gene TRBJ2-5; TRBD2 might be the D (6 bases). The CDR3 covers 16 residues. V was trimmed by 3 bases and J by 1 base, leaving 18 bases between them. Germline loops: CDR1 DFQATT, CDR2 SNEGSKA (reference sequence). The CDR3 here is CSASPMRGQPQETQYF. The CDR3 region has the DNA TGCAGTGCTAGTCCTATGCGGGGCCAGCCCCAAGAGACCCAGTACTTC.

J is TRBJ2-3 and V is TRBV5-1; D not certain. Germline CDR1 and CDR2: SGHRS and YFSETQ. Trimming pared 4 bases from V and 4 bases from J, leaving 13 bases between. The CDR3 loop spans 14 amino acids. The CDR3 loop is CASSNAQEADTQYF. The CDR3 coding sequence is TGCGCCAGCAGCAACGCTCAGGAAGCAGATACGCAGTATTTT. The full variable domain, completed using reference TRBV5-1 and TRBJ2-3, is KAGVTQTPRYLIKTRGQQVTLSCSPISGHRSVSWYQQTPGQGLQFLFEYFSETQRNKGNFPGRFSGRQFSNSRSEMNVSTLELGDSALYLCASSNAQEADTQYFGPGTRLTVL.

This sequence joins TRBV5-6 and TRBJ2-5; 9 bases agree with TRBD1. The V and J ends lost 3 bases and 5 bases, in that order; junction bases with no gene match: 11. In germline, CDR1 is SGHDT, CDR2 YYEEEE. The CDR3 has 16 residues. In DNA, the CDR3 is TGTGCCAGCAGCTCCGGCCTCCGGGACAGGGCGGAGACCCAGTACTTC. It yields the protein CASSSGLRDRAETQYF.

The V and J genes are TRBV7-2 and TRBJ1-1; maybe TRBD1 (5 bases). The CDR3 has 15 residues. Trimming left V 3 bases short and J 3 bases short, with 14 bases between. Germline V gives CDR1 SGHTA, CDR2 FQGNSA. In DNA, the CDR3 is TGTGCCAGCAGCTTCCCGGGGCGTGCGGACACTGAAGCTTTCTTT. This gives the protein CASSFPGRADTEAFF. The complete variable domain, with remaining parts taken from reference TRBV7-2 and TRBJ1-1, reads GAGVSQSPSNKVTEKGKDVELRCDPISGHTALYWYRQSLGQGLEFLIYFQGNSAPDKSGLPSDRFSAERTGGSVSTLTIQRTQQEDSAVYLCASSFPGRADTEAFFGQGTRLTVV.

The chain recombines TRBV4-2 with TRBJ2-7; 8 positions agree with TRBD2. CDR3 length equals 14 residues. V lost 1 base and J lost 3; bases outside the gene matches: 2. Germline assignment: CDR1 LGHNA and CDR2 YNFKEQ. CDR3 nucleotide sequence: TGTGCCAGCAGCCAAGGGACTAGCTTCTACGAGCAGTACTTC. This translates into CASSQGTSFYEQYF.

The V and J genes are TRBV6-2 or TRBV6-3 and TRBJ2-5; 9 bases align to TRBD1. CDR3 length: 15 amino acids. The V gene end was trimmed by 4 bases and the J gene end by 5 bases; junction bases not matched to a gene: 8. The germline gives CDR1 MNHEY, CDR2 SVGEGT. CDR3 loop: CASSLQGAFRETQYF. The CDR3 DNA sequence: TGTGCCAGCAGTTTACAGGGGGCCTTTAGGGAGACCCAGTACTTC.

The genes are TRBV15 and TRBJ2-7; TRBD1 is a possible D gene (6 bases). V dropped 0 bases and J dropped 3 bases, with 15 bases sitting between them. This CDR3 is 16 amino acids long. Germline CDR1 is LNHNV and CDR2 is YYDKDF (reference sequence). The CDR3 reads CATSRDLSGQIYEQYF. CDR3 in DNA: TGTGCCACCAGCAGAGATTTAAGTGGACAGATCTACGAGCAGTACTTC. Supplemented by reference TRBV15 and TRBJ2-7, the full variable domain reads DAMVIQNPRYQVTQFGKPVTLSCSQTLNHNVMYWYQQKSSQAPKLLFHYYDKDFNNEADTPDNFQSRRPNTSFCFLDIRSPGLGDTAMYLCATSRDLSGQIYEQYFGPGTRLTVT.

This chain joins TRBV19 and TRBJ2-7, with TRBD2 matching 9 bases. The V segment lost 4 bases and the J segment 0 bases; nucleotides outside the gene matches: 1. The CDR3 consists of 14 residues. From germline, CDR1 is LNHDA and CDR2 SQIVND (reference sequence). CDR3: CASSRTSVSYEQYF. CDR3 DNA sequence: TGTGCCAGTAGTAGGACTAGCGTCTCCTACGAGCAGTACTTC.